This T cell receptor (beta chain) was captured in a study of T cells in Graves' hyperthyroidism and ophthalmopathy. Amplification targeted TCR beta CDR3 regions from RNA transcripts. First-round RT-PCR with HTBI primers amplified the TCR CDR3 region. Each CDR3 protein is one row after TCRdb ran MiXCR on the multiplex PCR reads. The table has about 840,000 distinct CDR3 sequences, 38% seen once. The CDR3 runs 13 residues. Germline V gene lookup returns CDR1 SNHLY and CDR2 FYNNEI. Trimming shortened V by 6 bases and J by 9 bases, and 15 bases separated the two germline ends. A lack of ophthalmopathy progression within 18 months defined stable Graves' hyperthyroidism.

Material for sequencing was blood. The clonotype originates from a young man with Graves' hyperthyroidism. The V and J genes are TRBV2 and TRBJ1-5; a possible D gene is TRBD1 (5 bases). CDR3 sequence reads: CASSHRQKRPQHF. The DNA of the CDR3 is TGTGCCAGCAGCCATAGACAGAAGCGGCCCCAGCATTTT.